The 13 T cell receptor beta chains below come from one sample, sequenced in a study of T cells in Graves' hyperthyroidism and ophthalmopathy. Researchers amplified the TCR beta CDR3 regions from RNA transcripts. First-round RT-PCR with HTBI primers amplified the TCR CDR3 region. TCRdb analysed the multiplex PCR reads with MiXCR anew, one entry per CDR3 protein. The data show approximately 410,000 distinct CDR3 sequences, roughly 13% seen once. Material: blood. Every receptor here comes from a woman in her late teens or twenties with Graves' hyperthyroidism.

This clonotype has only a few counts. A much larger clone lies a single base off, so this may be a read error. The CDR3 does not end in the conserved phenylalanine or tryptophan, so this is likely a read error. The CDR3 sequence is CASNKAGADYGYTS. Written as DNA, the CDR3 is TGTGCCAGCAACAAGGCGGGGGCCGACTATGGCTACACCTCC. The V call is TRBV2, the J call TRBJ1-2; maybe TRBD1 (6 bases). V gave up 7 bases and J gave up 3 bases, with 15 bases separating them. This CDR3 spans 14 amino acids. The germline gives CDR1 SNHLY, CDR2 FYNNEI.

At least ten counts were recorded for this clonotype. This chain joins TRBV20-1 and TRBJ2-1; weak D call: TRBD2 (6 bases). CDR3 length: 14 amino acids. V lost 5 bases and J 6 bases, leaving 17 bases between the germline ends. The germline gives CDR1 DFQATT, CDR2 SNEGSKA (reference sequence). CDR3 DNA sequence: TGCAGTGCTGGTGATAGCGGCCGAACCAATGAGCAGTTCTTC. Its translation: CSAGDSGRTNEQFF.

The V call is TRBV27, the J call TRBJ1-4, with 9 bases identical to TRBD1. The CDR3 is 15 amino acids. J was trimmed by 8 bases and V by 5 bases; bases with no gene match: 9. Per the germline V gene, CDR1 is MNHEY and CDR2 is SMNVEV (reference sequence). CDR3 nucleotide sequence: TGTGCCAGCAGTCCGTGGACAGGGGTGGGAGAAAAACTGTTTTTT. Translating it yields CASSPWTGVGEKLFF. Full variable domain (outside the CDR3, taken from reference TRBV27 and TRBJ1-4): EAQVTQNPRYLITVTGKKLTVTCSQNMNHEYMSWYRQDPGLGLRQIYYSMNVEVTDKGDVPEGYKVSRKEKRNFPLILESPSPNQTSLYFCASSPWTGVGEKLFFGSGTQLSVL.

This clonotype appeared a few times. The V gene is TRBV4-1, the J gene TRBJ2-7, with 7 nucleotides matching TRBD1. Per germline, CDR1 MGHRA and CDR2 YSYEKL. Germline trimming cut 5 bases from V and 3 bases from J; bases unmatched to any gene: 10. The CDR3 totals 15 residues. The CDR3 nucleotides are TGCGCCAGCAGCTCCCTTCCGGGACAGAACTACGAGCAGTACTTC. Its translation: CASSSLPGQNYEQYF.

This clonotype was counted between two and nine times. The genes are TRBV9 and TRBJ2-7, with 12 bases lining up with TRBD2. Germline assignment: CDR1 SGDLS and CDR2 YYNGEE. The CDR3 consists of 14 residues. The V gene end was trimmed by 4 bases and the J gene end by 3 bases; junction bases not matched to a gene: 2. Here the CDR3 reads CASSPTSGGYEQYF. The CDR3 coding sequence is TGTGCCAGCAGCCCGACTAGCGGGGGCTACGAGCAGTACTTC.

This clonotype was found a few times. The rearrangement links TRBV20-1 to TRBJ2-1; D possibly corresponds to TRBD2 (6 bases). The CDR3 covers 13 residues. V was trimmed by 4 bases and J by 8 bases, leaving 15 bases between them. The germline V gene has CDR1 DFQATT and CDR2 SNEGSKA (reference sequence). CDR3 protein: CSAMGTSLHEQFF. CDR3 nucleotides: TGCAGTGCTATGGGTACTAGCCTCCATGAGCAGTTCTTC.

V is TRBV6-1 and J is TRBJ2-3; 14 bases are a match to TRBD2. V was clipped by 8 bases and J by 3 bases; unmatched bases: 7. Germline V CDR1 and CDR2: MNHNS, SASEGT. CDR3 size: 16 residues. In nucleotides, the CDR3 is TGTGCCAGCGGGACTAGCGGGAGTAGGATTACAGATACGCAGTATTTT. Protein: CASGTSGSRITDTQYF.

The sample holds many counts of this clonotype. The genes are TRBV27 and TRBJ1-5; D remains unclear. This CDR3 region has 15 residues. CDR1 and CDR2 from the germline V gene are MNHEY and SMNVEV (reference sequence). The ends were cut back, 5 bases at V and 2 bases at J, with 13 bases in the middle. The CDR3 sequence: CASSQTRLGNQPQHF. CDR3 bases: TGTGCCAGCAGTCAAACCAGGCTGGGCAATCAGCCCCAGCATTTT.

The sample holds many counts of this clonotype. The DNA for the CDR3 is TGTGCCAGCAGTTTCAATCTAGCGGGACGGGAGACCCAGTACTTC. As protein: CASSFNLAGRETQYF. J is TRBJ2-5 and V is TRBV27, with 9 positions matching TRBD2. The germline V gene encodes CDR1 MNHEY and CDR2 SMNVEV (reference sequence). V gave up 3 bases and J gave up 5 bases; unmatched junction bases: 7. This CDR3 region has 15 residues.

This clonotype was observed many times. The chain uses TRBV6-5 and TRBJ2-1; D remains ambiguous. Trimming took off 4 bases at V and 9 bases at J, with 7 bases between the two ends. This CDR3 region has 11 residues. The germline V gene encodes CDR1 MNHEY and CDR2 SVGAGI. DNA for the CDR3: TGTGCCAGCAGTTCAGGAACTGAGCAGTTCTTC. The encoded protein is CASSSGTEQFF.

The chain has TRBV20-1 and TRBJ1-1; 8 nucleotides align to TRBD1. Trimming removed 5 bases from V and 4 bases from J; junction bases left unmatched: 9. CDR1 DFQATT and CDR2 SNEGSKA come from the germline V gene (reference sequence). The CDR3 extends over 14 amino acids. CDR3 bases: TGCAGTGCTGGACCGACAACAGGGGGCACTGAAGCTTTCTTT. Amino acid sequence: CSAGPTTGGTEAFF.

This clonotype has ten or more counts. The chain links TRBV30 to TRBJ2-3; the D is unclear. V shed 5 bases and J shed 2 bases, with 11 bases lying between them. The CDR3 runs to 13 residues. Germline V gene lookup returns CDR1 GTSNPN and CDR2 SVGIG (reference sequence). The CDR3 loop is CAWGFGATDTQYF. The DNA of the CDR3 is TGTGCCTGGGGGTTCGGCGCCACAGATACGCAGTATTTT.

This clonotype has a handful of counts. The chain has TRBV7-2 and TRBJ2-1; D is unclear. The CDR3 totals 12 residues. The V end lost 3 bases, the J end lost 10 bases, and 10 bases lay between the germline ends. From germline, CDR1 is SGHTA and CDR2 FQGNSA. CDR3 sequence reads: CASSLAWEEQFF. CDR3 nucleotides: TGTGCCAGCAGCTTGGCCTGGGAAGAGCAGTTCTTC.